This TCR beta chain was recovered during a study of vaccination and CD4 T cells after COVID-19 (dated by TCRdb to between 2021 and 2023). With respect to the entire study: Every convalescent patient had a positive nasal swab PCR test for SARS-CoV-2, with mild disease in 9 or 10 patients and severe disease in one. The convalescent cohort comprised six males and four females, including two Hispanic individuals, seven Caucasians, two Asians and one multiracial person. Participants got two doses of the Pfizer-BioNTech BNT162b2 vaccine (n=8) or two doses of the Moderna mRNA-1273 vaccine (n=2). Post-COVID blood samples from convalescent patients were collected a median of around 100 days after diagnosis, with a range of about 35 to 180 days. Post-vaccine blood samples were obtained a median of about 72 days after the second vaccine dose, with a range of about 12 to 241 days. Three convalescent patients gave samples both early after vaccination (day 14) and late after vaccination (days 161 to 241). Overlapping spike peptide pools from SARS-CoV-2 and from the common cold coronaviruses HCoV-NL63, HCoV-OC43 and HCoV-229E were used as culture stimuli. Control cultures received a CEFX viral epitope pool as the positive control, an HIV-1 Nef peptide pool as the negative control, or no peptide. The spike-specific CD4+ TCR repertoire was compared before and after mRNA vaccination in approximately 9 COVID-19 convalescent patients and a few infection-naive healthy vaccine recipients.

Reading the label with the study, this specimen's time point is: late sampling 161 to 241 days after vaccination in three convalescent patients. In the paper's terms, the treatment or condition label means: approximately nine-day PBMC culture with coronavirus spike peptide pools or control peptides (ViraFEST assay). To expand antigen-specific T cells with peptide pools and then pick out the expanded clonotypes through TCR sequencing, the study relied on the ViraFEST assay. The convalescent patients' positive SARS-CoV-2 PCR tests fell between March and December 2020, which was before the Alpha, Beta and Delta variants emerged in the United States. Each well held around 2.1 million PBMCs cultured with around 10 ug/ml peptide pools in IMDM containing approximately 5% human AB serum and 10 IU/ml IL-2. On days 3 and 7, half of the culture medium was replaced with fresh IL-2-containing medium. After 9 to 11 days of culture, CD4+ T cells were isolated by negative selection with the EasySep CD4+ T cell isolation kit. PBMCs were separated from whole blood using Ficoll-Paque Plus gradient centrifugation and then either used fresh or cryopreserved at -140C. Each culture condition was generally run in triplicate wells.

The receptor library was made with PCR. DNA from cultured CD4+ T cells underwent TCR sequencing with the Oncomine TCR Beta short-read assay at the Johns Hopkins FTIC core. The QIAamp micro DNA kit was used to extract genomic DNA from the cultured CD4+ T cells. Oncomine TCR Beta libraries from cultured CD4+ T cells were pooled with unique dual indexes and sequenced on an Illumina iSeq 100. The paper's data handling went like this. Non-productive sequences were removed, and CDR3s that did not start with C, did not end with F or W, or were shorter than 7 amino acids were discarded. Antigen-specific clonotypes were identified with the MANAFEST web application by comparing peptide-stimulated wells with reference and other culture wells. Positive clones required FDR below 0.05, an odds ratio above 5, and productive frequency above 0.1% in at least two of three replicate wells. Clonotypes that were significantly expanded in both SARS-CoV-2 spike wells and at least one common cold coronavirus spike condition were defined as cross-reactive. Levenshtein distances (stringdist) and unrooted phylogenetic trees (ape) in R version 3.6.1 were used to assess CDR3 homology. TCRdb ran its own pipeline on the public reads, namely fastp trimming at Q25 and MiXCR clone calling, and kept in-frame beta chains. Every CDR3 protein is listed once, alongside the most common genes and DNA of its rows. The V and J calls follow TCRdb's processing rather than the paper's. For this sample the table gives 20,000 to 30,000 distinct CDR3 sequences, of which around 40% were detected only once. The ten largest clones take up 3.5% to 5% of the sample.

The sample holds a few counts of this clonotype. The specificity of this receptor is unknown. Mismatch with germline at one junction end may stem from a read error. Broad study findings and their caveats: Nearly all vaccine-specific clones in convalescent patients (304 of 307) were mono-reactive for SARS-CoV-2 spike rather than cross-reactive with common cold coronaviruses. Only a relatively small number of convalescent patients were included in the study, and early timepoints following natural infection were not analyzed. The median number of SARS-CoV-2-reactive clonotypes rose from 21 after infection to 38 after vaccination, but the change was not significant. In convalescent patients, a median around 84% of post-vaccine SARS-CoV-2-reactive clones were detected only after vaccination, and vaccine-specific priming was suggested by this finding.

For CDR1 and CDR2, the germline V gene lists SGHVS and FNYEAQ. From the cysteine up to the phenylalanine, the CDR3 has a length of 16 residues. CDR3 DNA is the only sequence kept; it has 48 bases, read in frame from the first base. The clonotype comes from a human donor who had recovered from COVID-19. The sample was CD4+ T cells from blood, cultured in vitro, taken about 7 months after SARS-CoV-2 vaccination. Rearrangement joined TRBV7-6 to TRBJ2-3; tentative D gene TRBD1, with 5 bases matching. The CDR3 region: CASRSKSQGGTDTQYF. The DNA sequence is TGTGCTAGCAGATCAAAAAGTCAGGGCGGCACAGATACGCAGTATTTT.